These T cell receptor beta chains were read from a single sample in a study of blood T cell repertoires in COVID-19. Profiling relied on immunoSEQ multiplex PCR, and the TCRdb table lists in-frame clones only, not all of them. The sample has tens of thousands of clones; 75% to 90% are singletons. The specimen was peripheral blood. The receptors shown here come from a human donor in a cohort sampled during active COVID-19. CDR3s include the opening cysteine and the closing phenylalanine or tryptophan. The D gene is left open where the match is weak. Clone size, where shown, is once, few, many, or a class for clones that have expanded.

NA,TRBV3-1/TRBV3-2,TRBJ1-3,NA,TGTGCCAGCAGCCAAGGATCGGAGGGTCTGGACACCATATATTTT,CASSQGSEGLDTIYF
TRBD1,TRBV5-4,TRBJ1-2,NA,TGTGCCAGCAGCGTGGGGACAGCCGGCTATGGCTACACCTTC,CASSVGTAGYGYTF
TRBD2,TRBV18,TRBJ2-5,NA,TGTGCCAGCTCGCTCCCCCTAGCGGGGGGTTACCAAGAGACCCAGTACTTC,CASSLPLAGGYQETQYF
TRBD2,TRBV4-1,TRBJ2-7,NA,TGCGCCAGCAGCCTCCAACTTGGGGGGGTGGTATACGAGCAGTACTTC,CASSLQLGGVVYEQYF
TRBD1,TRBV7-2,TRBJ2-7,NA,TGTGCCAGCAGCTCCGCCGTGGACAGGGCCGCCTACGAGCAGTACTTC,CASSSAVDRAAYEQYF
TRBD1,TRBV6-2/TRBV6-3,TRBJ1-2,NA,TGTGCCAGCAGTTACCAGGGACAGGGAGGCGGCTACACCTTC,CASSYQGQGGGYTF
TRBD1,TRBV10-3,TRBJ2-7,NA,TGTGCCATCAGCCGACAGGGTACCTACGAGCAGTACTTC,CAISRQGTYEQYF
TRBD2,TRBV5-1,TRBJ2-3,once,TGCGCCAGCAGCTTTAGCGGGGCAAGCACAGATACGCAGTATTTT,CASSFSGASTDTQYF
NA,TRBV5-1,TRBJ1-2,once,TGCGCCAGCAGCTCTTACAGGGAAGGCTACACCTTC,CASSSYREGYTF
TRBD1,TRBV5-1,TRBJ2-3,NA,TGCGCCAGCAGCTCGACAGGGTGGGCAGATACGCAGTATTTT,CASSSTGWADTQYF
TRBD2,TRBV24-1,TRBJ2-1,NA,TGTGCCACCAGTGATCCTAGCGGGGACTCCTACAATGAGCAGTTCTTC,CATSDPSGDSYNEQFF
TRBD2,TRBV7-9,TRBJ2-1,NA,TGTGCCAGCAGTTCAGGACTAGCGGGGGGTGGTTACTACAATGAGCAGTTCTTC,CASSSGLAGGGYYNEQFF
TRBD1,TRBV6-5,TRBJ1-2,NA,TGTGCCAGCAGTTACACGGACAGGGACTATGGCTACACCTTC,CASSYTDRDYGYTF
NA,TRBV19,TRBJ1-5,few,TGTGCCAGTAGTGTGGGCCAATATAGCAATCAGCCCCAGCATTTT,CASSVGQYSNQPQHF
TRBD1,TRBV5-1,TRBJ1-1,NA,TGCGCCAGCAAAACGCGGGACAGGGGCACTGAAGCTTTCTTT,CASKTRDRGTEAFF
NA,TRBV7-3,TRBJ2-5,NA,TGTGCCAGCAGCCCCACAGGGCCGGGGACCCAGTACTTC,CASSPTGPGTQYF
TRBD2,TRBV4-2,TRBJ2-2,many,TGTGCCAGCAGCCGAGGGACTAGCGGGGATTCGAACACCGGGGAGCTGTTTTTT,CASSRGTSGDSNTGELFF
NA,TRBV6-5,TRBJ1-2,once,TGTGCCAGCACTTCCAATTCCGGGGGGATCTATGGCTACACCTTC,CASTSNSGGIYGYTF
TRBD1,TRBV7-3,TRBJ1-4,NA,TGTGCCAGCAGCCCCCTCTGGCAGGGGGCCGAAAAACTGTTTTTT,CASSPLWQGAEKLFF
NA,TRBV5-1,TRBJ2-7,NA,TGCGCCAGCAAGATTGCAGGGGATAACTACGAGCAGTACTTC,CASKIAGDNYEQYF
TRBD1,TRBV9,TRBJ2-5,NA,TGTGCCAGCAGCCCGAGGACAGGGACGAAAGAGACCCAGTACTTC,CASSPRTGTKETQYF
NA,TRBV7-2,TRBJ1-5,few,TGTGCCAGCAGCGAATGGCCCGGGGAGGTTCAGCCCCAGCATTTT,CASSEWPGEVQPQHF
NA,TRBV28,TRBJ2-6,few,TGTGCCAGCAGTCCGCAGGGATCTGGGGCCAACGTCCTGACTTTC,CASSPQGSGANVLTF
NA,TRBV7-6,TRBJ1-1,NA,TGTGCCAGCAGCTTTACAGCGAACACTGAAGCTTTCTTT,CASSFTANTEAFF
TRBD2,TRBV6-6,TRBJ2-3,NA,TGTGCCAGCAGTTACCCTAGCGGGGTAGGCACAGATACGCAGTATTTT,CASSYPSGVGTDTQYF
TRBD2,TRBV10-3,TRBJ2-5,NA,TGTGCCATCAGAGAGCGGGGGGAGACCCAGTACTTC,CAIRERGETQYF
TRBD1,TRBV6-5,TRBJ2-3,NA,TGTGCCAGCATTCAACAGGGGGCAACAGATACGCAGTATTTT,CASIQQGATDTQYF
TRBD1,TRBV24-1,TRBJ1-5,many,TGTGCCACCAGTACAGGGGGGGATCAGCCCCAGCATTTT,CATSTGGDQPQHF
NA,TRBV14,TRBJ2-2,NA,TGTGCCAGCAGCCAAGTCCGGGGCACCGGGGAGCTGTTTTTT,CASSQVRGTGELFF
NA,TRBV7-3,TRBJ2-6,few,TGTGCCAGCAGCCCTCCGCGGCAGGGGATCTCTGGGGCCAACGTCCTGACTTTC,CASSPPRQGISGANVLTF
NA,TRBV7-3,TRBJ1-1,NA,TGTGCCAGCAGCCTAGACCGACTGGGTGAAGCTTTCTTT,CASSLDRLGEAFF
NA,TRBV7-9,TRBJ2-1,NA,TGTGCCAGCAGCTTAGCGCGCGGGATCTTCTACAATGAGCAGTTCTTC,CASSLARGIFYNEQFF
NA,TRBV7-2,TRBJ2-3,few,TGTGCCAGCAGCTCGTCCCTCACGGGGACAGATACGCAGTATTTT,CASSSSLTGTDTQYF
NA,TRBV14,TRBJ1-2,NA,TGTGCCAGCAGCCCTTTTGGTAGTCCCCATGGCTACACCTTC,CASSPFGSPHGYTF
NA,TRBV28,TRBJ2-4,NA,TGTGCCAGCAGGGGAGTTGGGCCCTACTCCGCCAAAAACATTCAGTACTTC,CASRGVGPYSAKNIQYF
TRBD2,TRBV18,TRBJ2-1,NA,TGTGCCAGCTCACCTACGACTAGCGGGGCCTACAATGAGCAGTTCTTC,CASSPTTSGAYNEQFF
NA,TRBV21-1,TRBJ1-6,NA,TGTGCCAGCAAGACAAGTATGACCCTCCACTTT,CASKTSMTLHF
TRBD1,TRBV6-5,TRBJ1-3,NA,TGTGCCAGCAGTTACTCCGGACAGGGGGCTGGAAACACCATATATTTT,CASSYSGQGAGNTIYF